Listed here are 8 T cell receptor beta chains from one sample, sequenced in a study of blood T cell repertoires in COVID-19. Data came from immunoSEQ multiplex PCR; TCRdb stores just in-frame clones and leaves some out. The data show hundreds of thousands of clones, about 87% seen once. Sequencing was done on a sample of peripheral blood. The receptors originated from a woman in her fifties or sixties with COVID-19, enrolled during active disease.

The V gene is TRBV18, the J gene TRBJ2-3; D is perhaps TRBD2 (6 bases). This CDR3 is built from 15 residues. Trimming removed 6 bases from V and 5 bases from J, with 18 bases in between. The germline V gene encodes CDR1 KGHSH and CDR2 LQKENI. The CDR3 sequence: CASSRVPGAVDTQYF. CDR3 bases: TGTGCCAGCTCCCGGGTGCCGGGAGCGGTAGATACGCAGTATTTT.

The V and J genes are TRBV5-1 and TRBJ2-1, with 13 bases identical to TRBD2. Germline assignment: CDR1 SGHRS and CDR2 YFSETQ. The V and J ends lost 0 bases and 8 bases, in that order; junction bases with no gene match: 2. The CDR3 extends over 15 amino acids. CDR3 coding DNA: TGCGCCAGCAGCTTGGGGACTAGCGGGAGCCATGAGCAGTTCTTC. Encoded protein: CASSLGTSGSHEQFF.

The chain recombines TRBV6-1 with TRBJ1-1; unclear D gene. The ends were cut back, 0 bases at V and 1 base at J, with 9 bases in the middle. Germline V gene data show CDR1 as MNHNS and CDR2 as SASEGT. The CDR3 spans 15 residues. The CDR3 loop is CASSEAPWRNTEAFF. The CDR3 bases are TGTGCCAGCAGTGAAGCCCCTTGGAGGAACACTGAAGCTTTCTTT.

The V gene is TRBV27, the J gene TRBJ2-7; TRBD1 matches 9 bases. There are 17 residues in the CDR3. V lost 0 bases and J lost 6; bases outside the gene matches: 12. Germline CDR1 reads MNHEY; CDR2 reads SMNVEV (reference sequence). CDR3 DNA sequence: TGTGCCAGCAGTTTATCGCCCCTCGGGACAGGGATAAGCGAGCAGTACTTC. This encodes CASSLSPLGTGISEQYF.

V and J are TRBV5-1 and TRBJ2-1; 8 bases are shared with TRBD2. The CDR3 totals 16 residues. Per germline, CDR1 SGHRS and CDR2 YFSETQ. J gave up 4 bases and V 4 bases, and 10 bases lay outside the gene matches. The CDR3 region is CASSLSSGTLYNEQFF. DNA for the CDR3: TGCGCCAGCAGCCTAAGTAGCGGGACTCTATACAATGAGCAGTTCTTC.

The chain carries TRBV19 and TRBJ2-7; maybe TRBD1 (6 bases). The CDR3 runs to 14 residues. V gave up 3 bases and J gave up 3 bases, with 12 bases separating them. Germline-derived CDR1 and CDR2 are LNHDA and SQIVND (reference sequence). The CDR3 here is CASSMPGQNYEQYF. The CDR3 region has the DNA TGTGCCAGTAGTATGCCCGGACAGAACTACGAGCAGTACTTC.

This clone turned up a few times. The V and J genes are TRBV18 and TRBJ2-7, with 8 bases matching TRBD1. J was trimmed by 2 bases and V by 5 bases; bases with no gene match: 8. Germline V gene data show CDR1 as KGHSH and CDR2 as LQKENI. The CDR3 loop spans 15 amino acids. CDR3 loop: CASSGGQVGTYEQYF. Written as DNA, the CDR3 is TGTGCCAGCTCAGGGGGACAGGTAGGGACCTACGAGCAGTACTTC.

This rearrangement joins TRBV7-2 to TRBJ2-7; 7 bases line up with TRBD2. Germline CDR1 and CDR2: SGHTA and FQGNSA. This CDR3 has 15 residues. The V and J ends lost 6 bases and 2 bases, in that order; junction bases with no gene match: 10. DNA for the CDR3: TGTGCCAGCAGGCTTGCTCAGGCGGGAGCCTACGAGCAGTACTTC. Its protein is CASRLAQAGAYEQYF.